This paragraph covers one T cell receptor (beta chain) sequence. Its antigen is not known. This sample was included in a study of post-analysis software for immune sequencing data. Turning to the study itself: Relapsing-remitting, secondary progressive and progressive-relapsing multiple sclerosis courses were included.

Study-wide results and limits: Roughly 5 TRBV segments, TRBV5-6, TRBV5-1 and TRBV20-1 among them, were found more frequent in patients than controls. Compared against controls, patients with multiple sclerosis displayed significantly lower normalized Chao1 diversity.

Prepared libraries of TCR beta cDNA carried unique molecular identifiers. Roughly 0.5 million cDNA molecules were obtained from roughly 1 to 10 million T cells. TCRdb itself ran the PCR reads through MiXCR, one entry per CDR3 protein. The sample has some 240,000 distinct CDR3 sequences; 30% to 45% are singletons. V was clipped by 1 base and J by 10 bases, with 10 bases between them. Germline loops: CDR1 SGHAT, CDR2 FQDESV (reference sequence). The CDR3 is 12 residues long. Sequencing was done on a sample of blood. The chain links TRBV11-1 to TRBJ1-1; D unresolved. This receptor was identified in a girl aged 5-17 years with multiple sclerosis. The CDR3 coding sequence is TGTGCCAGCAGCTTAGAGCCGTCCCGAGCTTTCTTT. It encodes CASSLEPSRAFF.